This paragraph covers one TCR beta chain sequence. These data are taken from a study of blood T cell repertoires in COVID-19. Study details: Both acute and convalescent COVID-19 samples were obtained from the United States, Italy and Spain. T cells, B-cell-depleted T cells, or PBMCs supplied cDNA or gDNA.

Trimming removed 1 base from V and 1 base from J, with 13 bases in between. The CDR3 runs to 17 residues. Germline values: CDR1 SGHVS, CDR2 FNYEAQ. Profiling relied on immunoSEQ multiplex PCR, and the TCRdb table lists in-frame clones only, not all of them. The repertoire consists of around 250,000 clones, with less than 90% occurring once and the leading ten covering around 6.5%. This clonotype was sampled from a man aged 60-69 years with acute or convalescent COVID-19. Sample: peripheral blood. The chain carries TRBV7-6 and TRBJ2-2, with D possibly being TRBD2 (5 bases). The CDR3 DNA reads as TGTGCCAGCAGCTTAGTGGTGCCAGCGGAGAACACCGGGGAGCTGTTTTTT. This codes for CASSLVVPAENTGELFF.